These T cell receptor beta chains were read from a single sample in a study of T cell responses to AZD1222 COVID-19 vaccine. Some clones are missing from TCRdb's copy, which holds only in-frame ones; the method was immunoSEQ multiplex PCR. The profile shows tens of thousands of clones, 91% of them singletons. Sequencing used peripheral blood, obtained on day 0 of MenACWY control vaccination. The source is an adult in good health. CDR3s include the opening cysteine and the closing phenylalanine or tryptophan. Each record gives: D gene, clone size, V gene, J gene, CDR3 DNA, CDR3 protein. The D gene is left open where the match is weak. Clone size appears in some rows only: once, few, many, or a class for an expanded clone.

.	once	TRBV6-2/TRBV6-3	TRBJ2-1	TGTGCCAGCAGTTACAGGGTCCCCAGCAATGAGCAGTTCTTC	CASSYRVPSNEQFF
.	.	TRBV5-1	TRBJ2-2	TGCGCCAGCAGCGCGTCAGGGGCGAACACCGGGGAGCTGTTTTTT	CASSASGANTGELFF
.	.	TRBV5-4	TRBJ2-1	TGTGCCAGCAGCTTGGCCGATCCCAGGTACAATGAGCAGTTCTTC	CASSLADPRYNEQFF
.	.	TRBV27	TRBJ2-4	TGTGCCACCACTGGGCAGCAAAACATTCAGTACTTC	CATTGQQNIQYF
TRBD2	.	TRBV18	TRBJ2-3	TGTGCCAGCTCACCCGTTGGTAGCGGGGGGTCCACAGATACGCAGTATTTT	CASSPVGSGGSTDTQYF
TRBD2	once	TRBV18	TRBJ2-7	TGTGCCAGCTCACAGACTAGCGGAGTCTACGAGCAGTACTTC	CASSQTSGVYEQYF
.	.	TRBV6-5	TRBJ2-1	TGTGCCAGCCTCGGAGGAGGCGCGGGGTACAATGAGCAGTTCTTC	CASLGGGAGYNEQFF
.	.	TRBV2	TRBJ2-1	TGTGCCAGCAGTGAAGATGGAGGGAATGAGCAGTTCTTC	CASSEDGGNEQFF
.	.	TRBV15	TRBJ2-2	TGTGCCACCAGCAGGGGGCCCAACACCGGGGAGCTGTTTTTT	CATSRGPNTGELFF
.	.	TRBV25-1	TRBJ2-5	TGTGCCAGCAGTCCCGACAGATATCAAGAGACCCAGTACTTC	CASSPDRYQETQYF
TRBD1	.	TRBV4-1	TRBJ1-1	TGCGCCAGCAGCCAAGCACCCGGGACAGGGAACACTGAAGCTTTCTTT	CASSQAPGTGNTEAFF
.	once	TRBV7-3	TRBJ2-7	TGTGCCAGCAGCTTCACGAAGGGGAGCGAGCAGTACTTC	CASSFTKGSEQYF
.	.	TRBV19	TRBJ2-1	TGTGCCAGTAGTATGGCCCCGACCCCTGGCAATGAGCAGTTCTTC	CASSMAPTPGNEQFF
.	few	TRBV28	TRBJ2-7	TGTGCCTCCAGGGGAGGGGGCGCTCAGTACGAGCAGTACTTC	CASRGGGAQYEQYF
TRBD1	.	TRBV28	TRBJ1-2	TGTGCCAGCAACCCTTATGGGACAGGGGACTATGGCTACACCTTC	CASNPYGTGDYGYTF
TRBD2	once	TRBV7-2	TRBJ2-5	TGTGCCAGCAGCATCAGCGGGGGGCCCCAAGGGACCCAGTACTTC	CASSISGGPQGTQYF
TRBD1	.	TRBV10-3	TRBJ1-5	TGTGCCATCAGTGAGGGAGCCGGGACAGGGGTTCAGCCCCAGCATTTT	CAISEGAGTGVQPQHF
.	.	TRBV5-5	TRBJ2-1	TGTGCCAGCAGCTCGGGTCCGGGAAGGGATGAGCAGTTCTTC	CASSSGPGRDEQFF
TRBD2	.	TRBV18	TRBJ2-2	TGTGCCAGCTCACCATCACTAGCGGCGAACACCGGGGAGCTGTTTTTT	CASSPSLAANTGELFF
.	.	TRBV5-1	TRBJ1-3	TGCGCCAGTAGGGGTACATCGGACACCATATATTTT	CASRGTSDTIYF
.	.	TRBV7-9	TRBJ2-7	TGTGCCAGCAGCTTAGCGTCCGGTGGGGAGCAGTACTTC	CASSLASGGEQYF
TRBD1	.	TRBV11-2	TRBJ1-1	TGTGCCAGCAGCCTTTACGGACAGGGGGCGAACACTGAAGCTTTCTTT	CASSLYGQGANTEAFF
TRBD1	.	TRBV10-1	TRBJ2-2	TGCGCCAGCAGCCGGGACAGGGGAAATTTGAACACCGGGGAGCTGTTTTTT	CASSRDRGNLNTGELFF
TRBD1	.	TRBV15	TRBJ2-6	TGTGCCACCAGCAGGACCGACAGGGGATCATTCTCTGGGGCCAACGTCCTGACTTTC	CATSRTDRGSFSGANVLTF
.	.	TRBV12-3/TRBV12-4	TRBJ2-5	TGTGCCAGCACGGGGATTGTGGAGGAGACCCAGTACTTC	CASTGIVEETQYF
TRBD2	.	TRBV24-1	TRBJ2-1	TGTGCCACCAGTGAGACTAGCGGGGGTAGTGAGCAGTTCTTC	CATSETSGGSEQFF
TRBD1	.	TRBV27	TRBJ1-4	TGTGCCAGCAGCAGACAGGGGAGGTTAGAAAAACTGTTTTTT	CASSRQGRLEKLFF
TRBD1	.	TRBV24-1	TRBJ1-4	TGTGCCACCAGTGATGGACAGGAGAATGAAAAACTGTTTTTT	CATSDGQENEKLFF
.	.	TRBV3-1/TRBV3-2	TRBJ1-1	TGTGCCAGCAGGGGGGGGAACACTGAAGCTTTCTTT	CASRGGNTEAFF
.	.	TRBV2	TRBJ1-5	TGTGCCAGCAGGGGGGTAGGCGATAGCAATCAGCCCCAGCATTTT	CASRGVGDSNQPQHF
.	.	TRBV5-8	TRBJ2-2	TGTGCCAGCAGCTTGACGGGACAGAACACCGGGGAGCTGTTTTTT	CASSLTGQNTGELFF
.	.	TRBV28	TRBJ1-3	TGTGCCAGCAGTCGGCGCAGGGCAGGAAACACCATATATTTT	CASSRRRAGNTIYF
TRBD1	.	TRBV4-3	TRBJ1-2	TGCGCCAGCAGCCAATCCGACAGGGCAAACTATGGCTACACCTTC	CASSQSDRANYGYTF
.	.	TRBV5-1	TRBJ1-1	TGCGCCAGCGTGCTTACAACGGGGGGCAACACTGAAGCTTTCTTT	CASVLTTGGNTEAFF
.	.	TRBV12-3/TRBV12-4	TRBJ1-6	TGTGCCAGCAGCCTTAGTTCACCCCTCCACTTT	CASSLSSPLHF
.	.	TRBV7-2	TRBJ1-1	TGTGCCAGCAGCGTGCCGGGACCCAGGAGGACTGAAGCTTTCTTT	CASSVPGPRRTEAFF
TRBD1	.	TRBV6-5	TRBJ2-7	TGTGCCAGCATTTTGACAGGGGGCTACGAGCAGTACTTC	CASILTGGYEQYF
TRBD1	.	TRBV28	TRBJ1-2	TGTGCCAGCAGGCCCCAAACAGGGGGCGGCTATGGCTACACCTTC	CASRPQTGGGYGYTF
.	.	TRBV6-5	TRBJ2-1	TGTGCCAGCAGTTACCTTAGCGGTGAGCAGTTCTTC	CASSYLSGEQFF
.	once	TRBV23-1	TRBJ1-1	TGCGCCAGCAGTAAAAACCTTGAAGCTTTCTTT	CASSKNLEAFF
.	.	TRBV7-2	TRBJ1-2	TGTGCCAGCAGCATGACTGACGCTAGGGGCTACACCTTC	CASSMTDARGYTF
TRBD1	.	TRBV10-2	TRBJ1-3	TGCGCCACCAGCGGACAGGCCCAATCTGGAAACACCATATATTTT	CATSGQAQSGNTIYF
.	.	TRBV19	TRBJ1-4	TGTGCCAGCCTAAAAGGGGAGGGGGAAAAACTGTTTTTT	CASLKGEGEKLFF
.	.	TRBV29-1	TRBJ1-4	TGCAGCGTTGAAGAAAGGAGCAAGGCGAAACTGTTTTTT	CSVEERSKAKLFF
TRBD1	.	TRBV7-2	TRBJ1-4	TGTGCCAGCAGTCTAGGTGGACAGGGAGGCGAAAAACTGTTTTTT	CASSLGGQGGEKLFF
TRBD1	.	TRBV14	TRBJ1-6	TGTGCCAGCAGACGACGACAGGGGAATAATTCACCCCTCCACTTT	CASRRRQGNNSPLHF
.	.	TRBV6-5	TRBJ1-5	TGTGCCAGCATAACGGGATCTGGCAATCAGCCCCAGCATTTT	CASITGSGNQPQHF
TRBD1	once	TRBV28	TRBJ1-6	TGTGCCAGCAGTAAACCGGGACAGTTGTATTCACCCCTCCACTTT	CASSKPGQLYSPLHF
.	.	TRBV10-3	TRBJ1-1	TGTGCCATCAGTGAGTCGTCCGGTCACACTGAAGCTTTCTTT	CAISESSGHTEAFF
.	.	TRBV6-5	TRBJ2-7	TGTGCCAGCAGGGACCAGGGGACGTCCGCCTACGAGCAGTACTTC	CASRDQGTSAYEQYF
TRBD1	.	TRBV20-1	TRBJ1-1	TGCAGTGCTGACAGGGTTACTGAAGCTTTCTTT	CSADRVTEAFF
TRBD1	.	TRBV5-1	TRBJ2-2	TGCGCCAGCAGCTCGCGGGACAGGTCGAACACCGGGGAGCTGTTTTTT	CASSSRDRSNTGELFF
.	.	TRBV2	TRBJ1-3	TGTGCCAGCAGTGAGGGGGCGAACACCATATATTTT	CASSEGANTIYF
.	.	TRBV12-3/TRBV12-4	TRBJ2-5	TGTGCCTGTACAGGCGAAACGGGAGAGACCCAGTACTTC	CACTGETGETQYF
.	.	TRBV2	TRBJ1-2	TGTGCCAGCAGTGGTGGACCCTATGGCTACACCTTC	CASSGGPYGYTF